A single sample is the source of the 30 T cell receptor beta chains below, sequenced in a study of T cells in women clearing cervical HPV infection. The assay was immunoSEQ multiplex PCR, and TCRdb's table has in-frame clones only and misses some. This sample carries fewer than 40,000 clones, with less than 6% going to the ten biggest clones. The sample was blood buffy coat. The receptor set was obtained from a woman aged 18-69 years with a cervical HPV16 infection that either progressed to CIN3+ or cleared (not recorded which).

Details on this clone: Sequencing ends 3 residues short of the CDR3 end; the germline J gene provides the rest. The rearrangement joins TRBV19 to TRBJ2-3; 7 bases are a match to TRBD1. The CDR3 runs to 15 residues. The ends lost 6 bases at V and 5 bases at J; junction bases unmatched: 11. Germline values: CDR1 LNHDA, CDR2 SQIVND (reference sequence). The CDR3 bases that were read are TGTGCCAGTAGGACCGGGACAGCGGCTGAAGATACG. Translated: CASRTGTAAEDT. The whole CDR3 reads CASRTGTAAEDTQYF.

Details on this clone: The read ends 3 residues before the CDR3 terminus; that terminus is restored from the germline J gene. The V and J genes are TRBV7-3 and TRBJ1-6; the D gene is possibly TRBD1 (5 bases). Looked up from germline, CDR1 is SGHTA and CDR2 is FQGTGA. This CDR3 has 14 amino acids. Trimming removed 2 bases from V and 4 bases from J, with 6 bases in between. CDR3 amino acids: CASSLGGYNSPLHF. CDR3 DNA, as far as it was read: TGTGCCAGCAGCTTAGGGGGGTATAATTCACCC.

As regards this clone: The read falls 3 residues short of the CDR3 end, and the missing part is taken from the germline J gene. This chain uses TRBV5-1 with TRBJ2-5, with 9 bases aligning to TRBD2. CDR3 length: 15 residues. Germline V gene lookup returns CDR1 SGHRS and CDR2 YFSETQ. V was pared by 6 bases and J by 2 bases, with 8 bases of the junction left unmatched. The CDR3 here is CASTLAGPLQETQYF. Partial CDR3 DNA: TGCGCCAGCACCCTAGCGGGGCCCTTGCAAGAGACC.

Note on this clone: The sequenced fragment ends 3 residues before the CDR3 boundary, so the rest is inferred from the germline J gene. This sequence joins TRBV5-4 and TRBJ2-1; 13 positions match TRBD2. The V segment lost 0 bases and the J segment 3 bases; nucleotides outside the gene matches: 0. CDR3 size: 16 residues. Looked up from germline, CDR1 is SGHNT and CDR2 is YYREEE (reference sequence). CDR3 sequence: CASSLGTSGGYNEQFF. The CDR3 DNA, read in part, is TGTGCCAGCAGCTTGGGGACTAGCGGGGGCTACAATGAG. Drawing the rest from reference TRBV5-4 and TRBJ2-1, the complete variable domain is ETGVTQSPTHLIKTRGQQVTLRCSSQSGHNTVSWYQQALGQGPQFIFQYYREEENGRGNFPPRFSGLQFPNYSSELNVNALELDDSALYLCASSLGTSGGYNEQFFGPGTRLTVL.

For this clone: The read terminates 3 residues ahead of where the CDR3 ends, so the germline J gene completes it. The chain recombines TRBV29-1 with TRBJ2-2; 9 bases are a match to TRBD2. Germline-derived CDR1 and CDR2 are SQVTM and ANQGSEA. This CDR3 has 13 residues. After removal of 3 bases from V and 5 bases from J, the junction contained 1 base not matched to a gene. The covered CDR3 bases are TGCAGCGTTGAGGCGGGAGGGACCGGGGAG. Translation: CSVEAGGTGE. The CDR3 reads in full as CSVEAGGTGELFF.

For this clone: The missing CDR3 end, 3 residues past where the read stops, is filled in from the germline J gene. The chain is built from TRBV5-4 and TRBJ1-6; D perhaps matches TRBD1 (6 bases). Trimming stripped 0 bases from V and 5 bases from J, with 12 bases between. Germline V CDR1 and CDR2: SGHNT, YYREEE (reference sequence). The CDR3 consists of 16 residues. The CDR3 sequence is CASSLGQRGNNSPLHF. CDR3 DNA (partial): TGTGCCAGCAGCTTGGGACAGAGGGGGAATAATTCACCC.

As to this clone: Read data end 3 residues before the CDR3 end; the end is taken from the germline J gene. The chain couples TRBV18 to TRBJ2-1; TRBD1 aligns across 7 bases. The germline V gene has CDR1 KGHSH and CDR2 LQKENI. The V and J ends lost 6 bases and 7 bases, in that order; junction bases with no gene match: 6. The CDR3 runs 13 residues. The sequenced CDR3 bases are TGTGCCAGCTCGCCAGGACAGGCGAATGAG. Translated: CASSPGQANE. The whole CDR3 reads CASSPGQANEQFF.

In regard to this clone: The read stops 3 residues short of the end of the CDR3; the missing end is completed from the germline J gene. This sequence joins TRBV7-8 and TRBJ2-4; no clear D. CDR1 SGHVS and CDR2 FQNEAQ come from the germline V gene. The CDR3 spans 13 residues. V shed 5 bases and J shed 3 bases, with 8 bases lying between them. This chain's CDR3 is CASSPRGKNIQYF. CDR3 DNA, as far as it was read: TGTGCCAGCAGCCCCCGCGGCAAAAACATT.

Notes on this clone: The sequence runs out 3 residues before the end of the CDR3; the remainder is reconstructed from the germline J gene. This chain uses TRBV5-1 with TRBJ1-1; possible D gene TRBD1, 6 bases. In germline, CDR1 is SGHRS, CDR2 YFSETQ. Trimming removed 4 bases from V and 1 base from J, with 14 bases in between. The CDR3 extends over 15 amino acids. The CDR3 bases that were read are TGCGCCAGCAGCCCCCGGACAGACCCGAACACTGAA. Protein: CASSPRTDPNTE. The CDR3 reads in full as CASSPRTDPNTEAFF.

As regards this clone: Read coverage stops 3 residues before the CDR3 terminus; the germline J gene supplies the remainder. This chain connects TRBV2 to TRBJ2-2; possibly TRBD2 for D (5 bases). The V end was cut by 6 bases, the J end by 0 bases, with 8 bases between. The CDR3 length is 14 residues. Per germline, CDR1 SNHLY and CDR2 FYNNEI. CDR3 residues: CASSLAPNTGELFF. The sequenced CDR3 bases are TGTGCCAGCAGCCTAGCCCCGAACACCGGGGAG.

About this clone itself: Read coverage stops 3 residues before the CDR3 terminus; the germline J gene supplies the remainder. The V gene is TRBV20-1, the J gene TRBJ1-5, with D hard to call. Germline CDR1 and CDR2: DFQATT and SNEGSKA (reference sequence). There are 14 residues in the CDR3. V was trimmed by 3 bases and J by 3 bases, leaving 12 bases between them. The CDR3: CSASIAGINQPQHF. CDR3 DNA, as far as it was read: TGCAGTGCTAGTATTGCGGGGATCAATCAGCCC.

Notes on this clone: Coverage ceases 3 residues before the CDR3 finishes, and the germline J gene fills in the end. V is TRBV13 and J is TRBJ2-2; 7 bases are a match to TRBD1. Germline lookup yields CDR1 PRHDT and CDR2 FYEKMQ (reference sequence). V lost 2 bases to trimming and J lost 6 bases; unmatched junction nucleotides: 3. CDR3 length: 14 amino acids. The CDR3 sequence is CASSLRGQPGELFF. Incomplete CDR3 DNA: TGTGCCAGCAGCTTAAGGGGGCAGCCCGGGGAG.

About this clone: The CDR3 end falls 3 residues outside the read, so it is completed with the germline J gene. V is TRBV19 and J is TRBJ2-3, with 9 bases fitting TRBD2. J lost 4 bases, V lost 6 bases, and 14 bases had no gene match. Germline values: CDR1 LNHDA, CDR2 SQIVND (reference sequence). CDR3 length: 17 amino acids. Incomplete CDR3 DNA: TGTGCCAGTAGCCCCCAGGTGCGGGGGGGCCGGTCAGATACG. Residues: CASSPQVRGGRSDT. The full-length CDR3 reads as CASSPQVRGGRSDTQYF.

The CDR3 reads CASSLAEGGTDTQYF. CDR3 DNA, as far as it was read: TGCGCCAGCAGCTTGGCTGAGGGGGGCACAGATACG. The J gene is TRBJ2-3, the V gene TRBV5-1; tentatively, D is TRBD1 (6 bases). Read coverage stops 3 residues before the CDR3 terminus; the germline J gene supplies the remainder. Deletions cut 0 bases from V and 1 base from J, with 9 bases between. Germline V gene sequence: CDR1 SGHRS, CDR2 YFSETQ. CDR3 length: 15 residues.

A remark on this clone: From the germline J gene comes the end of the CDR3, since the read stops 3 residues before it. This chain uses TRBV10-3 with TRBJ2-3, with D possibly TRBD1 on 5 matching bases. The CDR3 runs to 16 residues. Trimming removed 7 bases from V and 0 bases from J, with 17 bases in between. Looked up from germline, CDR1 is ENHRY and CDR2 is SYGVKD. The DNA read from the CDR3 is TGTGCCATCAAGGCGACAGAAGTATTAAGCACAGATACG. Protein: CAIKATEVLSTDT. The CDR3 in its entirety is CAIKATEVLSTDTQYF.

The CDR3 region is CASSPNPGLSTGELFF. Partial CDR3 DNA: TGTGCCAGCTCACCTAATCCGGGACTCTCCACCGGGGAG. V usage is TRBV18 and J usage is TRBJ2-2, with D possibly being TRBD2 (6 bases). The read comes to an end 3 residues before the CDR3 does, leaving the germline J gene to fill in the end. Trimming pared 3 bases from V and 4 bases from J, leaving 15 bases between. Germline V gene data show CDR1 as KGHSH and CDR2 as LQKENI. There are 16 residues in the CDR3.

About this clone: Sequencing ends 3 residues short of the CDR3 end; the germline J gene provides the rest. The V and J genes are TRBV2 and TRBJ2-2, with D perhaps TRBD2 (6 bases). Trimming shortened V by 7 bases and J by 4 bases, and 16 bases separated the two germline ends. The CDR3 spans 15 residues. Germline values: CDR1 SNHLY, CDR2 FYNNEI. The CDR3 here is CASTPEGRGTGELFF. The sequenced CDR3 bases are TGTGCCAGCACCCCAGAGGGGCGGGGCACCGGGGAG.

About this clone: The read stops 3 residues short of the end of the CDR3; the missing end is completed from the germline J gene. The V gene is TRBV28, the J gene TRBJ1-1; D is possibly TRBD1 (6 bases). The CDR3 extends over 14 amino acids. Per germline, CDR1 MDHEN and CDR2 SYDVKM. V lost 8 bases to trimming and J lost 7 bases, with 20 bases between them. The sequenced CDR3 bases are TGTGCCAGCGCCTTTTCCGGGACACGAGATGAA. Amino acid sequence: CASAFSGTRDE. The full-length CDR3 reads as CASAFSGTRDEAFF.

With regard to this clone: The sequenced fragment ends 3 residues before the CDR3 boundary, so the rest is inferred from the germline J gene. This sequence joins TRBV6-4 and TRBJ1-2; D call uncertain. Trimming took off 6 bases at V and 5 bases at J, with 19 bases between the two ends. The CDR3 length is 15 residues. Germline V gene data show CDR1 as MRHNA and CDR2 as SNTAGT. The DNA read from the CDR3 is TGTGCCAGCAGCCTGACAAGCTCGGCATCTTATGGC. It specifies CASSLTSSASYG. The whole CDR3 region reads CASSLTSSASYGYTF.

The DNA read from the CDR3 is TGCGCCAGCAGCTTGGGGGGACAGCAAGAGACC. It yields the protein CASSLGGQQET. The entire CDR3 reads CASSLGGQQETQYF. The rearrangement joins TRBV5-1 to TRBJ2-5, with TRBD1 matching 7 bases. From the germline J gene comes the end of the CDR3, since the read stops 3 residues before it. The V segment lost 0 bases and the J segment 2 bases; nucleotides outside the gene matches: 1. The CDR3 covers 14 residues. CDR1 is SGHRS and CDR2 is YFSETQ in the germline V gene. Together with reference TRBV5-1 and TRBJ2-5, the CDR3 gives the full variable domain: KAGVTQTPRYLIKTRGQQVTLSCSPISGHRSVSWYQQTPGQGLQFLFEYFSETQRNKGNFPGRFSGRQFSNSRSEMNVSTLELGDSALYLCASSLGGQQETQYFGPGTRLLVL.

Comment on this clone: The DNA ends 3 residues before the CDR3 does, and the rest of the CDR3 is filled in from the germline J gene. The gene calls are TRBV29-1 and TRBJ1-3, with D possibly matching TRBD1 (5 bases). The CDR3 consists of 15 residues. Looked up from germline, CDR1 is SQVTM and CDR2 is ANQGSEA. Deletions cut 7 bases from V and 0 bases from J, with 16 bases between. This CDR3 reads CSGPEGRSSGNTIYF. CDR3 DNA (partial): TGCAGCGGACCAGAGGGGAGGAGCTCTGGAAACACC.

The CDR3 is CASSIQGDMRGYTF. Partial CDR3 DNA: TGTGCCAGCAGCATACAGGGTGATATGCGTGGC. The chain carries TRBV5-4 and TRBJ1-2; TRBD1 is a possible D gene (6 bases). The missing CDR3 end, 3 residues past where the read stops, is filled in from the germline J gene. Trimming pared 4 bases from V and 7 bases from J, leaving 17 bases between. Germline loops: CDR1 SGHNT, CDR2 YYREEE (reference sequence). The CDR3 contains 14 residues.

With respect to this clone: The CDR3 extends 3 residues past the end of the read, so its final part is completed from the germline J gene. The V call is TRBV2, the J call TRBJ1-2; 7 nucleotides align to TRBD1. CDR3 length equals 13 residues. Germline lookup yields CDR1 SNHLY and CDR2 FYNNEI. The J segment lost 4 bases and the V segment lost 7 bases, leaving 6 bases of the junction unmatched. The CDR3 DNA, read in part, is TGTGCCAGCACCCCGAGGACAGGCTATGGC. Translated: CASTPRTGYG. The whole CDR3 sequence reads CASTPRTGYGYTF.

Partial CDR3 DNA: TGTGCCAGCAGTGAAGAGTCTTACAGGGGGCTTCGGAACGAG. Translating it yields CASSEESYRGLRNE. The whole CDR3 protein reads CASSEESYRGLRNEQYF. The V gene is TRBV6-1, the J gene TRBJ2-7; 9 bases are shared with TRBD1. The CDR3 goes on 3 residues after the read ends, and that part is filled in from the germline J gene. The germline gives CDR1 MNHNS, CDR2 SASEGT. The CDR3 totals 17 residues. J lost 5 bases, V lost 1 base, and 12 bases had no gene match.

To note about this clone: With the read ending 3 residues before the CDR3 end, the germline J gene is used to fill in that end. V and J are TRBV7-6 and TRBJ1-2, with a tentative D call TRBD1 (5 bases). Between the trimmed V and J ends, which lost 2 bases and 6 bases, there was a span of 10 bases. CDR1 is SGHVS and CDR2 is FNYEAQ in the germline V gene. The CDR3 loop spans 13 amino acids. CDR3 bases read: TGTGCCAGCAGCTTACAAAGGGGAGATGGC. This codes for CASSLQRGDG. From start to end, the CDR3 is CASSLQRGDGYTF.

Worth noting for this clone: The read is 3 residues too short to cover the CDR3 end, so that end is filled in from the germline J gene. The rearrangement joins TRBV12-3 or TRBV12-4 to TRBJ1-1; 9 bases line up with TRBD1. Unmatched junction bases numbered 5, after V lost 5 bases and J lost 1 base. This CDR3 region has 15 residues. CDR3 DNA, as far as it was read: TGTGCCAGCAGTCCACAGGGGGCAAGGAACACTGAA. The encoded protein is CASSPQGARNTE. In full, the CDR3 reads CASSPQGARNTEAFF.

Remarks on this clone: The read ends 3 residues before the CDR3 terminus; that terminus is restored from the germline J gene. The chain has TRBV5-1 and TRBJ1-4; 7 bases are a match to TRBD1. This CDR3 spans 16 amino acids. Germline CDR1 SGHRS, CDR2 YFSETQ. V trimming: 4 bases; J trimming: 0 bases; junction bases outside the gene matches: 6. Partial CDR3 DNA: TGCGCCAGCAGCCCGGGACAGATGACAACTAATGAAAAA. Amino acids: CASSPGQMTTNEK. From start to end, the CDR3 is CASSPGQMTTNEKLFF.

Incomplete CDR3 DNA: TGCGCCAGCAGCTTGGGTCTGGGGGGGCCTGATGGGAGTGAA. This sequence encodes CASSLGLGGPDGSE. The entire CDR3 sequence reads CASSLGLGGPDGSEAFF. This sequence joins TRBV5-1 and TRBJ1-1; D may be TRBD1 (6 bases). The read comes to an end 3 residues before the CDR3 does, leaving the germline J gene to fill in the end. The V and J ends lost 0 bases and 7 bases respectively, with 22 bases between them. This CDR3 is 17 amino acids long. Germline V gene lookup returns CDR1 SGHRS and CDR2 YFSETQ.

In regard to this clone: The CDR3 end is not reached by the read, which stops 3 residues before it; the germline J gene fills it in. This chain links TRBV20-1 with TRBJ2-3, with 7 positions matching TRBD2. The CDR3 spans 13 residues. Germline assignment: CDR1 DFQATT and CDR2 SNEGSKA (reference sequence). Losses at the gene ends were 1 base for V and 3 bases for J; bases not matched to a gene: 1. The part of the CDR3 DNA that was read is TGCAGTGCTAGAGCGGGGGGAACAGATACG. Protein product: CSARAGGTDT. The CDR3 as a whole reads CSARAGGTDTQYF.

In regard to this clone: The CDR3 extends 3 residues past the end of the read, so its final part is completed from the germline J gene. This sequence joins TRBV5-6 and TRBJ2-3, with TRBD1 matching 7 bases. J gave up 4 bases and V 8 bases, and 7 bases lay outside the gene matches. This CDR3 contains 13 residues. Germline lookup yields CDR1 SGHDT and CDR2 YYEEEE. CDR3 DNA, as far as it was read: TGTGCCAGACCAGGGGGTAGGGCAGATACG. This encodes CARPGGRADT. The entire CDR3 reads CARPGGRADTQYF.